The clone carrying this TCR beta chain was seen a few times. In the study's own analysis: How many nucleated cells were present was estimated from reference gene primer amplification. Some clones are missing from TCRdb's copy, which holds only in-frame ones; the method was immunoSEQ multiplex PCR. V and J calls plus clone size are reproduced from that table; the DNA served to infer D and trimming. The sample lists under 200,000 clones, about 87% occurring once. The sample belongs to a study of blood T cell repertoires in COVID-19. Study at large: Some COVID-19 samples were acute and others convalescent; all came from the United States, Italy and Spain.

Trimming pared 2 bases from V and 6 bases from J, leaving 17 bases between. Germline V gene lookup returns CDR1 SNHLY and CDR2 FYNNEI. The CDR3 has 15 amino acids. The sequencing sample was made of peripheral blood. This chain links TRBV2 with TRBJ2-7; no definite D call. The clonotype was recovered from a man aged 55 to 70 with COVID-19, enrolled during active disease. The CDR3 DNA sequence: TGTGCCAGCAGTGAATTCTCAACGGTACGTCGCGAGCAGTACTTC. Amino acid sequence: CASSEFSTVRREQYF.